This TCR beta chain came from a study of blood T cell repertoires in COVID-19. Study information: Acute-phase and convalescent COVID-19 samples originated in the United States, Italy and Spain. T cells, B-cell-depleted T cells, or PBMCs supplied cDNA or gDNA.

In Seattle, patients joined the study during active infection and were tracked longitudinally. CDR3 length equals 15 residues. V lost 0 bases and J 2 bases, leaving 11 bases between the germline ends. Per the germline V gene, CDR1 is MNHEY and CDR2 is SMNVEV (reference sequence). Authors' processing steps: The authors estimated nucleated cell counts from reference gene primer amplification. The table came from immunoSEQ multiplex PCR; TCRdb's copy has only in-frame clones and leaves some out. Clone size and V and J calls were adopted from that table, with D and trimming inferred from the DNA. The repertoire has roughly 440,000 clones, about 87% of them found once; the top ten carry around 12%.

V usage is TRBV27 and J usage is TRBJ2-7; the D gene is possibly TRBD2 (5 bases). The receptor comes from a woman aged 45-60 years with COVID-19, enrolled during active disease. The sequenced sample was peripheral blood. The CDR3 spells CASSLSTGSTYEQYF. The CDR3 DNA reads as TGTGCCAGCAGTTTATCGACGGGGTCCACCTACGAGCAGTACTTC.